This T cell receptor beta chain was sequenced in a study of CD8+ T cells in alopecia areata (dated by TCRdb to the late 2010s). At the level of the whole study: High-throughput TCRbeta sequencing was used to examine T cell clonal expansion in alopecia areata in both the C3H/HeJ mouse model and human patients. Scalp tissue and sorted CD4+ and CD8+ peripheral blood T cells from patchy and totalis/universalis alopecia areata patients and from healthy controls were covered by human TCRbeta sequencing. Scalp clonality was compared across normal scalp (n=4), patchy alopecia areata scalp (n=8), and alopecia totalis/universalis scalp (n=8). RNA came from the PAXgene miRNA kit for fixed scalp, the miRNeasy kit for PBMCs, and the RNeasy kit for mouse skin. TCRbeta CDR3 regions were amplified by immunoSEQ multiplex PCR using 35 Vbeta forward and 13 Jbeta reverse primers.

Receptor libraries were prepared by the immunoSEQ multiplex PCR assay. To provide template for TCR sequencing, every sample had RNA extracted and reverse transcribed into cDNA. SuperScript III was used for first-strand cDNA synthesis, primed with a 2:1 mix of oligo-dT and random hexamers. A synthetic immune receptor repertoire was used to measure amplification bias, and any remaining bias was corrected computationally. The authors' analysis ran thus. After raw reads were preprocessed to remove errors, the CDR3 was defined following IMGT conventions as running from the conserved cysteine to phenylalanine. Clonality was calculated as 1 minus Shannon entropy normalized by log2 of the number of productive unique TCRs. Whether each scalp clone was CD4 or CD8 was inferred by checking scalp TCRbeta sequences against the CD4 and CD8 repertoires from sorted blood. TCRdb carries this immuneACCESS record with in-frame sequences only. Its versions omit some clonotypes, under half of them owing to an unresolved V gene in the studies checked, with the rest unexplained. D and trimming were read from the DNA, whereas the V and J calls and clone size are those reported in that table. The sample data list 140,000 to 150,000 clones, and less than 65% of these were observed just once. Jointly, the top ten make up less than 40% of the sample.

After PBMCs were isolated by density centrifugation and stained for CD3, CD4 and CD8, a FACSAria was used to sort CD4+ and CD8+ T cells. Scalp biopsies and blood samples were obtained from unaffected controls. CDR1 and CDR2 (MNHNS, SASEGT) derive from the germline V gene. The germline ends are 7 bases apart after V is trimmed by 1 base and J by 3 bases. Inclusive of the bounding cysteine and phenylalanine, the CDR3 is 13 residues long. Kept here is only the CDR3 DNA, which spans 39 bases and is read in frame from base 1. Paper-wide results and their limitations: Shared TCR sequences between patients were less evident than in mice, which may be partly attributable to HLA diversity in the patient population. Higher clonality and more expanded CD8+ clones were observed in lesional scalp than in normal scalp, particularly in alopecia totalis/universalis, a finding suggestive of antigenic drive. Unlike mouse skin, where gammadelta T cells dominate, normal human skin contains resident alphabeta T cells that get sequenced too, which complicates analysis of the scalp TCR repertoire.

As to this clone: There is no known antigen for this receptor. No much larger clone exists at a distance of one base, and base qualities are not known.

This sequence originates from a human donor in good health. The sequence joins TRBV6-1 to TRBJ2-7, with no reliable assignment of the D segment. The sample was CD8+ T cells sorted from blood. The DNA reads TGTGCCAGCAGTGAAGACAGTTTCTACGAGCAGTACTTC. It specifies CASSEDSFYEQYF.